These T cell receptor beta chains were read from a single sample in a study of siplizumab effects on memory and regulatory T cells. Clones were read by immunoSEQ multiplex PCR, and TCRdb kept only the in-frame ones, dropping some. The sample contains 100,000 to 120,000 clones, just over 90% of which appear only once. The sequenced sample was CD4+ T cells sorted from blood. The source of these receptors is a human donor in good health. Both conserved end residues are trimmed from each CDR3. Clone size is stated in some rows and not others, as once, few, many or a class when expanded.

size	J	V	CDR3
.	TRBJ2-2	TRBV5-3	ARRPDGQGYFAGELF
.	TRBJ2-7	TRBV10-2	ASSEQGSSYEQY
once	TRBJ2-1	TRBV5-1	ASREWDWNEQF
.	TRBJ2-3	TRBV7-8	ASSLAATPTDTQY
.	TRBJ2-7	TRBV4-1	ASSRVGEGAQQY
.	TRBJ2-2	TRBV9	ASSTSRTGQTNTGELF
.	TRBJ2-4	TRBV15	ATSRDHHVAKNIQY
.	TRBJ2-5	TRBV14	ASSRRTGRWETQY
.	TRBJ1-5	TRBV19	ASSTSGDGNQPQH
.	TRBJ1-1	TRBV28	ASSSPGQPNTEAF
.	TRBJ2-3	TRBV7-8	ASSLGLAATDTQY
.	TRBJ2-7	TRBV6-6	ASRNPGSSYEQY
once	TRBJ1-5	TRBV27	ASSPTTGSRNQPQH
.	TRBJ2-3	TRBV15	ATSRVQGTQY
.	TRBJ1-4	TRBV4-1	ASSQVERGSAKLF
.	TRBJ2-7	TRBV19	ASSLLSSYEQY
.	TRBJ2-3	TRBV5-1	ASSLQLPEDTQY
.	TRBJ2-5	TRBV7-2	ASSPLQTQY
.	TRBJ1-1	TRBV6-5	ASSYGRPNTEAF
.	TRBJ2-7	TRBV2	ASSEDSVNYEQY
.	TRBJ2-3	TRBV7-9	ASSRRPAGSTDTQY
.	TRBJ1-2	TRBV15	ATSNRPGLLYGYT
.	TRBJ2-7	TRBV28	ASSRTQRGREQY
.	TRBJ1-1	TRBV11-1	ASCEVLDTEAF
once	TRBJ2-3	TRBV5-5	ASSLVAQHGDTQY
.	TRBJ2-1	TRBV10-2	ASSESLAGVNEQF
.	TRBJ2-1	TRBV7-6	ASSLLQGANGLARNEQF
.	TRBJ2-5	TRBV19	ASSPTGGGETQY
.	TRBJ1-2	TRBV19	ASSYRDNYGYT
.	TRBJ1-6	TRBV5-4	ASRPDRVNSPLH
.	TRBJ1-5	TRBV6-1	ASSEIGVWQPQH
.	TRBJ2-6	TRBV7-2	ASSGNRAGANVLT
.	TRBJ2-7	TRBV7-2	ASSLSGDEQY
.	TRBJ1-2	TRBV5-1	ASSLASGVGGYT
.	TRBJ1-1	TRBV14	ASSQDLGVVGVTEAF
.	TRBJ2-6	TRBV2	ASSTVTSGANVLT
.	TRBJ1-2	TRBV6-5	ASSYSPDSNYGYT
once	TRBJ2-5	TRBV5-4	ASSGIWEETQY
.	TRBJ1-1	TRBV6-5	ASSPYLTVNTEAF
.	TRBJ2-4	TRBV9	ASSDRTGLGNIQY
.	TRBJ1-5	TRBV29-1	SVSPQGGQPQH